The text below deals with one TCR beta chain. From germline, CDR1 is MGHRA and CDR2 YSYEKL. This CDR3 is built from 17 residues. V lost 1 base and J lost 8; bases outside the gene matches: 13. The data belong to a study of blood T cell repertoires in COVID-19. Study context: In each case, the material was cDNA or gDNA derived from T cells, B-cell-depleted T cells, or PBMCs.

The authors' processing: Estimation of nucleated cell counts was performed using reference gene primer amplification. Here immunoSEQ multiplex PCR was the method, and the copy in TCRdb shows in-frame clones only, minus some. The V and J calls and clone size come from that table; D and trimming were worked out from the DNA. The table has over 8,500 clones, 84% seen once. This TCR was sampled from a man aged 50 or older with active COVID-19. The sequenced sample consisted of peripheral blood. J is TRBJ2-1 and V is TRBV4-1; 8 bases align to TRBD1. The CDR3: CASSQAGGPASSDEQFF. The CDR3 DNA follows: TGCGCCAGCAGCCAAGCAGGGGGCCCGGCTAGTTCGGATGAGCAGTTCTTC.